The 7 T cell receptor beta chains presented below share a single source sample, sequenced in a study of CD8 T cells in Susac syndrome (dated 2019 in TCRdb). The library was made by the immunoSEQ multiplex PCR assay. RNA was extracted using the RNeasy kit, and about 0.5 to 1 microgram was reverse transcribed with random hexamers. The public reads were reprocessed in TCRdb via fastp at Q25 and MiXCR, keeping in-frame beta chains. Duplicate CDR3 protein sequences are folded into a single record with the most common DNA and genes. This sample is represented by about 140,000 distinct CDR3 sequences; 85% to 95% of them were singletons. The ten largest clones represent over 0.1% of the sample. The sample comprised CD4+ T cells from PBMCs. These receptors were obtained from a human donor with multiple sclerosis.

This chain links TRBV4-2 with TRBJ2-7; 10 bases line up with TRBD1. The CDR3 length is 16 residues. CDR1 and CDR2 (germline): LGHNA, YNFKEQ. J gave up 2 bases and V 2 bases, and 6 bases lay outside the gene matches. DNA of the CDR3: TGTGCCAGCAGCCAAACCCGGGACAGGGGAACCTACGAGCAGTACTTC. This translates into CASSQTRDRGTYEQYF.

The chain combines TRBV28 with TRBJ1-4; no clear D gene. Trimming shortened V by 3 bases and J by 0 bases, and 8 bases separated the two germline ends. CDR3 length: 15 amino acids. CDR1 and CDR2 from the germline V gene are MDHEN and SYDVKM. DNA of the CDR3: TGTGCCAGCAGTTTTGACGGGTCAACTAATGAAAAACTGTTTTTT. Protein sequence: CASSFDGSTNEKLFF.

The rearrangement uses TRBV3-1 and TRBJ1-2, with 12 positions matching TRBD1. CDR3 size: 15 residues. The V gene end was trimmed by 4 bases and the J gene end by 7 bases; junction bases not matched to a gene: 7. Germline lookup yields CDR1 LGHDT and CDR2 YNNKEL (reference sequence). The CDR3 loop is CASSPTGQGAGGYTF. The DNA of the CDR3 is TGTGCCAGCAGCCCCACGGGACAGGGGGCTGGTGGCTACACCTTC.

The chain employs TRBV3-1 and TRBJ1-6; 8 nucleotides align to TRBD1. Germline V CDR1 and CDR2: LGHDT, YNNKEL (reference sequence). The CDR3 has 14 residues. V lost 4 bases to trimming and J lost 9 bases; unmatched junction nucleotides: 5. The chain's CDR3 is CASSPGQAISPLHF. In DNA, the CDR3 is TGTGCCAGCAGCCCGGGACAGGCGATTTCACCCCTCCACTTT.

This clonotype was observed a single time. The chain carries TRBV12-3 or TRBV12-4 and TRBJ1-3, with 10 positions matching TRBD1. The V segment lost 3 bases and the J segment 15 bases; nucleotides outside the gene matches: 2. The CDR3 runs 11 residues. The CDR3 is CASSLTGGEYF. In nucleotides, the CDR3 is TGTGCCAGCAGTTTGACAGGGGGCGAATATTTT.

This chain connects TRBV5-6 to TRBJ2-7; maybe TRBD1 (5 bases). V dropped 2 bases and J dropped 0 bases, with 12 bases sitting between them. CDR1 is SGHDT and CDR2 is YYEEEE in the germline V gene. This CDR3 contains 15 residues. CDR3 loop: CASSLRQKSSYEQYF. CDR3 nucleotides: TGTGCCAGCAGCTTACGACAGAAATCCTCCTACGAGCAGTACTTC.

The chain carries TRBV28 and TRBJ1-6, with TRBD1 identical over 7 bases. The germline CDR1 and CDR2 sequences are MDHEN and SYDVKM. The CDR3 has 16 residues. V lost 6 bases and J lost 10; bases outside the gene matches: 15. CDR3 sequence: CASRGGTAVLWSPLHF. DNA of the CDR3: TGTGCCAGCAGGGGCGGGACAGCGGTTTTATGGTCACCCCTCCACTTT.